This TCR beta chain was captured by sequencing in a study of blood T cell repertoires in COVID-19. Overall study: There were acute and convalescent COVID-19 samples, and they came from the United States, Italy and Spain.

The V and J ends lost 1 base and 9 bases respectively, with 14 bases between them. Germline V gene lookup returns CDR1 SGHDT and CDR2 YYEEEE. The CDR3 totals 15 residues. The data were produced by immunoSEQ multiplex PCR, yet TCRdb's version contains in-frame clones alone and is incomplete. Of 280,000 or so clones in the sample, roughly nine tenths were seen once. This clonotype was obtained from a woman between 50 and 59 years old who had been exposed to COVID-19. The genes are TRBV5-6 and TRBJ1-6, with a weak D call TRBD1 (6 bases). Sequencing was performed on PBMCs or T cells enriched from blood (not recorded which). For the CDR3, the DNA is TGTGCCAGCAGCTTGCCAGGGGAGTGGGGTTCACCCCTCCACTTT. Its protein product is CASSLPGEWGSPLHF.